One and the same sample provided the 17 T cell receptor beta chains below, sequenced in a study of OX40 agonist ivuxolimab in advanced cancers. Only in-frame clones appear in the TCRdb table, and some are missing; sequencing was by immunoSEQ multiplex PCR. The table lists some 77,000 clones, about 90% of them singletons. The sample in question was CD4+ or CD8+ T cells sorted from blood, obtained in a trial of the OX40 agonist ivuxolimab. The receptors stem from an adult with an advanced solid tumor such as melanoma, head and neck, liver or kidney cancer.

The chain's CDR3 is CASSLGREQYF. Here the CDR3 DNA reads TGCGCCAGCAGCTTGGGCCGTGAGCAGTACTTC. The V call is TRBV5-1, the J call TRBJ2-7; no clear D gene. Trimming shortened V by 0 bases and J by 7 bases, and 5 bases separated the two germline ends. Germline V gene sequence: CDR1 SGHRS, CDR2 YFSETQ. The CDR3 contains 11 residues.

The chain couples TRBV4-2 to TRBJ1-1; 8 positions agree with TRBD1. The CDR3 is 14 amino acids. CDR1 is LGHNA, CDR2 YNFKEQ, per germline. V was pared by 4 bases and J by 4 bases, with 5 bases of the junction left unmatched. CDR3 DNA sequence: TGTGCCAGCAGCCTGACAGGGGTGCGCACTGAAGCTTTCTTT. Protein sequence: CASSLTGVRTEAFF.

The chain carries TRBV5-4 and TRBJ2-2; TRBD1 matches 8 bases. Germline-derived CDR1 and CDR2 are SGHNT and YYREEE (reference sequence). CDR3 length: 15 amino acids. The V segment lost 4 bases and the J segment 2 bases; nucleotides outside the gene matches: 4. The CDR3 reads CASSPGQGNTGELFF. The CDR3 coding sequence is TGTGCCAGCAGCCCAGGACAGGGCAACACCGGGGAGCTGTTTTTT.

This clone was recorded only once. The V gene is TRBV4-2, the J gene TRBJ2-7, with D maybe TRBD1 (5 bases). This CDR3 comprises 13 residues. The V gene lost 3 bases and the J gene lost 5 bases, with 11 bases spanning the gap. Germline V gene data show CDR1 as LGHNA and CDR2 as YNFKEQ. The DNA for the CDR3 is TGTGCCAGCAGCCATAAGACAGTCCACGAGCAGTACTTC. Its translation: CASSHKTVHEQYF.

This sequence joins TRBV15 and TRBJ2-1; maybe TRBD1 (5 bases). Trimming left V 1 base short and J 2 bases short, with 9 bases between. The germline V gene encodes CDR1 LNHNV and CDR2 YYDKDF (reference sequence). This CDR3 contains 15 residues. In nucleotides, the CDR3 is TGTGCCACCAGCAGAGGGAAGGGGCCCTACAATGAGCAGTTCTTC. Residues: CATSRGKGPYNEQFF.

This clone has just a few counts. The chain has TRBV14 and TRBJ2-1; D is perhaps TRBD1 (6 bases). Germline CDR1 is SGHDN and CDR2 is FVKESK. This CDR3 spans 19 amino acids. The V end was cut by 0 bases, the J end by 4 bases, with 22 bases between. CDR3: CASSQDLDQDWDIYNEQFF. In DNA, the CDR3 is TGTGCCAGCAGCCAAGACCTCGACCAAGATTGGGACATTTACAATGAGCAGTTCTTC. The entire variable domain, with the rest obtained from reference TRBV14 and TRBJ2-1, is as follows: EAGVTQFPSHSVIEKGQTVTLRCDPISGHDNLYWYRRVMGKEIKFLLHFVKESKQDESGMPNNRFLAERTGGTYSTLKVQPAELEDSGVYFCASSQDLDQDWDIYNEQFFGPGTRLTVL.

This clone is a singleton in its sample. This chain links TRBV5-4 with TRBJ2-1, with D perhaps TRBD1 (6 bases). Germline CDR1 reads SGHNT; CDR2 reads YYREEE (reference sequence). Trimming pared 0 bases from V and 12 bases from J, leaving 25 bases between. The CDR3 covers 17 residues. CDR3 in amino acids: CASSLEWWDNQNVGQFF. As DNA, the CDR3 is TGTGCCAGCAGCTTGGAATGGTGGGACAACCAGAACGTGGGGCAGTTCTTC.

CDR3 coding DNA: TGTGCCAGCAGCCCGACGGGGGCGGGAAGCTCCTACAATGAGCAGTTCTTC. Translating it yields CASSPTGAGSSYNEQFF. This chain links TRBV7-6 with TRBJ2-1; D is perhaps TRBD1 or TRBD2 (6 bases each). The germline V gene encodes CDR1 SGHVS and CDR2 FNYEAQ. With 5 bases removed from V and 0 bases from J, the gap between germline ends came to 17 bases. This CDR3 contains 17 residues.

The chain links TRBV19 to TRBJ2-1; D call uncertain. Germline V gene data show CDR1 as LNHDA and CDR2 as SQIVND (reference sequence). Deletions cut 10 bases from V and 8 bases from J, with 15 bases between. This CDR3 has 12 amino acids. The CDR3: CATSAKLHEQFF. The CDR3 nucleotides read TGTGCCACCTCCGCGAAACTGCATGAGCAGTTCTTC.

The chain combines TRBV9 with TRBJ2-7; D gene ambiguous. Germline CDR1 SGDLS, CDR2 YYNGEE. Trimming took off 0 bases at V and 0 bases at J, with 13 bases between the two ends. This CDR3 comprises 16 residues. The CDR3, as DNA: TGTGCCAGCAGCGTAGAGGGTCCACCTTACTCCTACGAGCAGTACTTC. Amino acids: CASSVEGPPYSYEQYF.

The J gene is TRBJ2-1, the V gene TRBV15, with no clear D. Trimming removed 0 bases at V and 7 bases at J, with 1 base between. Germline CDR1 LNHNV, CDR2 YYDKDF (reference sequence). The CDR3 consists of 11 residues. The CDR3 bases are TGTGCCACCAGCAGAGAGAATGAGCAGTTCTTC. It encodes CATSRENEQFF.

The rearrangement links TRBV7-9 to TRBJ2-2; a weak D match, TRBD1 (6 bases). The CDR3 length is 17 residues. The V and J ends lost 3 bases and 2 bases respectively, with 16 bases between them. The germline V gene has CDR1 SEHNR and CDR2 FQNEAQ (reference sequence). The CDR3 loop reads CASSFQLPGQNTGELFF. The DNA for the CDR3 is TGTGCCAGCAGCTTCCAACTTCCGGGACAAAACACCGGGGAGCTGTTTTTT.

On this clone itself: No DNA is shown, since the ends of the CDR3 on it are uncertain; the CDR3 is the one TCRdb lists. This chain links TRBV6-5 with TRBJ1-2. Looked up from germline, CDR1 is MNHEY and CDR2 is SVGAGI. With termini counted, the CDR3 has 13 amino acids. The CDR3 spells CAGSFLENYGYTF.

The chain recombines TRBV5-1 with TRBJ2-3; D call uncertain. Trimming left V 4 bases short and J 2 bases short, with 8 bases between. The CDR3 length is 13 residues. The germline V gene has CDR1 SGHRS and CDR2 YFSETQ. Here the CDR3 reads CASSPTPTDTQYF. DNA for the CDR3: TGCGCCAGCAGCCCGACGCCCACAGATACGCAGTATTTT.

This sequence joins TRBV9 and TRBJ2-1, with D maybe TRBD2 (7 bases). The V gene's germline CDR1 is SGDLS and CDR2 YYNGEE. This CDR3 comprises 16 residues. Trimming pared 1 base from V and 2 bases from J, leaving 13 bases between. CDR3 bases: TGTGCCAGCAGCGTAATGGGGGCGGGAGCCTACAATGAGCAGTTCTTC. Protein product: CASSVMGAGAYNEQFF.

The DNA for the CDR3 is TGCGCCAGCAGCCAAGCCAGAAACCCCTACAATGAGCAGTTCTTC. Protein sequence: CASSQARNPYNEQFF. The rearrangement links TRBV4-3 to TRBJ2-1; D gene unclear. With 1 base removed from V and 2 bases from J, the gap between germline ends came to 9 bases. The CDR3 covers 15 residues. Per the germline V gene, CDR1 is LGHNA and CDR2 is YSLEER.

The chain has TRBV4-2 and TRBJ1-1; D might be TRBD1 (5 bases). Germline values: CDR1 LGHNA, CDR2 YNFKEQ. The CDR3 is 15 residues long. V lost 4 bases, J lost 2 bases, and 14 bases lay in between. The CDR3 sequence: CASSPLTETNTEAFF. The CDR3 coding sequence is TGTGCCAGCAGCCCGTTGACAGAAACTAACACTGAAGCTTTCTTT.